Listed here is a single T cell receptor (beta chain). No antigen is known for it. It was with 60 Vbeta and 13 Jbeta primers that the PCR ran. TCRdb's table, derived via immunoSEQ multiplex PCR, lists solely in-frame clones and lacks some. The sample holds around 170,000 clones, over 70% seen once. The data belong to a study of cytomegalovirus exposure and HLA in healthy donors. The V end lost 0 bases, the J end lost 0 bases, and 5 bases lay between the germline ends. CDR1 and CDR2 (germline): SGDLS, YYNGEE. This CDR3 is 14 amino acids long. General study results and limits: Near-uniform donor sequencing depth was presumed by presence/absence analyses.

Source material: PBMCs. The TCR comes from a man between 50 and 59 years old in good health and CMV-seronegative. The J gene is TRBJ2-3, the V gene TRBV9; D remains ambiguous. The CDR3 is CASSVDRSTDTQYF. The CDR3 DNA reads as TGTGCCAGCAGCGTAGACCGGAGCACAGATACGCAGTATTTT. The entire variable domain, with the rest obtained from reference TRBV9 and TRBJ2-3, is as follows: DSGVTQTPKHLITATGQRVTLRCSPRSGDLSVYWYQQSLDQGLQFLIQYYNGEERAKGNILERFSAQQFPDLHSELNLSSLELGDSALYFCASSVDRSTDTQYFGPGTRLTVL.